This T cell receptor (beta chain) was identified during a study of early T cells in non-severe SARS-CoV-2 infection. Looking at the study overall: Sequenced material consisted of bulk RNA (from unsorted whole blood), and chains were unpaired.

Attached unique molecular identifiers marked individual cDNA molecules. TCRdb used MiXCR to reprocess the 5' RACE reads, holding one entry per CDR3 protein. Here the sample spans 97,000 or so distinct CDR3 sequences, about an eighth being singletons. Germline V gives CDR1 MNHEY, CDR2 SVGAGI. V lost 4 bases to trimming and J lost 8 bases; unmatched junction nucleotides: 7. The CDR3 extends over 13 amino acids. The sequence was obtained from an adult who was a healthcare worker with PCR-confirmed SARS-CoV-2 infection or an uninfected control (not recorded which). V gene TRBV6-5 combines with J gene TRBJ1-1, with 7 positions matching TRBD1. Sample: whole blood. Here the CDR3 reads CASSLQGFGEAFF. The CDR3, as DNA: TGTGCCAGCAGTTTACAGGGGTTTGGGGAAGCTTTCTTT.